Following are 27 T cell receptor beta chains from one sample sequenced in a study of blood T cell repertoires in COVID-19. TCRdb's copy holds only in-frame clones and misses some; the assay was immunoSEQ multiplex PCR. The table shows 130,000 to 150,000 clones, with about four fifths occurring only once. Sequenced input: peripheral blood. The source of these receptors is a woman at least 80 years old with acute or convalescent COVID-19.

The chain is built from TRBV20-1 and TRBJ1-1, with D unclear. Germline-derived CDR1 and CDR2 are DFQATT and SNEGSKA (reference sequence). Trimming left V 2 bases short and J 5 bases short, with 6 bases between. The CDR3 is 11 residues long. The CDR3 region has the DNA TGCAGTGCTAGACACAGTACTGAAGCTTTCTTT. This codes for CSARHSTEAFF.

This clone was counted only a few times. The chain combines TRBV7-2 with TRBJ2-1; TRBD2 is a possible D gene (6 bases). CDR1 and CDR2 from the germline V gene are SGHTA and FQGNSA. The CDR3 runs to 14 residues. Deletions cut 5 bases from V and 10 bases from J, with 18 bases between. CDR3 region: CASSKGGLQLEQFF. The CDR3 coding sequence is TGTGCCAGCAGCAAGGGAGGTCTACAACTAGAGCAGTTCTTC. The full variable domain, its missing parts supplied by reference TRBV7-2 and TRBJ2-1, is GAGVSQSPSNKVTEKGKDVELRCDPISGHTALYWYRQSLGQGLEFLIYFQGNSAPDKSGLPSDRFSAERTGGSVSTLTIQRTQQEDSAVYLCASSKGGLQLEQFFGPGTRLTVL.

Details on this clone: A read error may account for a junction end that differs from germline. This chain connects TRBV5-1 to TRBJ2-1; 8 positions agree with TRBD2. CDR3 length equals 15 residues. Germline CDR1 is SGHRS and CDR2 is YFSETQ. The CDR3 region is CASSFRSGAYNEQFF. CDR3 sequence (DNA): TGCGCCAGCAGCTTTCGTAGCGGGGCCTATAATGAGCAGTTCTTC.

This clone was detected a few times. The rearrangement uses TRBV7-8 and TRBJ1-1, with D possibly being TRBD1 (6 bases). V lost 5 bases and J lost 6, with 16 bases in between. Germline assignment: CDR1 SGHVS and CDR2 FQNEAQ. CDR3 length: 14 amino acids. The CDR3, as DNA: TGTGCCAGCAGCCGGATCAGGGGTGGCGCTGAAGCTTTCTTT. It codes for CASSRIRGGAEAFF.

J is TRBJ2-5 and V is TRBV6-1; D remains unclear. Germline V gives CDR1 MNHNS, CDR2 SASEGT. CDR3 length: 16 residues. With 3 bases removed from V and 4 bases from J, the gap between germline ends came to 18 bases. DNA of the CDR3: TGTGCCAGCAGTGAGGGTCGGCTCGCGGTTGGAGAGACCCAGTACTTC. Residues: CASSEGRLAVGETQYF.

Here the CDR3 reads CASRSGTLYNEQFF. CDR3 nucleotides: TGTGCCAGCCGGAGCGGGACTCTTTACAATGAGCAGTTCTTC. The chain is built from TRBV19 and TRBJ2-1; 7 nucleotides align to TRBD2. The CDR3 is 14 amino acids. J was trimmed by 4 bases and V by 9 bases; bases with no gene match: 9. CDR1 LNHDA and CDR2 SQIVND come from the germline V gene (reference sequence).

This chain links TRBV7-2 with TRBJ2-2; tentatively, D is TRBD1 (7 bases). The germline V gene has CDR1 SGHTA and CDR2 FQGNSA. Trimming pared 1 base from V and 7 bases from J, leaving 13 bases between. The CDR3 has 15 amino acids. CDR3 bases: TGTGCCAGCAGCTTAGACTCAGGGGGGCTCGGGGAGCTGTTTTTT. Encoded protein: CASSLDSGGLGELFF. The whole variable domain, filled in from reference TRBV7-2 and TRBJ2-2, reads GAGVSQSPSNKVTEKGKDVELRCDPISGHTALYWYRQSLGQGLEFLIYFQGNSAPDKSGLPSDRFSAERTGGSVSTLTIQRTQQEDSAVYLCASSLDSGGLGELFFGEGSRLTVL.

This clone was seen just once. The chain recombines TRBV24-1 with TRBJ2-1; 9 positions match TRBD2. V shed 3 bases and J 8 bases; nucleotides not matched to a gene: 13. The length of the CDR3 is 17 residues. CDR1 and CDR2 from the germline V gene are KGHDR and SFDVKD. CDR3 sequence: CATSDPGSGGHGDEQFF. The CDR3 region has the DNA TGTGCCACCAGTGATCCGGGTAGCGGGGGCCACGGGGATGAGCAGTTCTTC.

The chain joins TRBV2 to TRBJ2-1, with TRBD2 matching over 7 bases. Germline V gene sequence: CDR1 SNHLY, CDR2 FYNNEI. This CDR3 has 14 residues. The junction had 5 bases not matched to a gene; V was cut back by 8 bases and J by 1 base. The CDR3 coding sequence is TGTGCCAGCCGCGGGGGAGCGTCCTACAATGAGCAGTTCTTC. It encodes CASRGGASYNEQFF. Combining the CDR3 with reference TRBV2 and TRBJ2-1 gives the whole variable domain EPEVTQTPSHQVTQMGQEVILRCVPISNHLYFYWYRQILGQKVEFLVSFYNNEISEKSEIFDDQFSVERPDGSNFTLKIRSTKLEDSAMYFCASRGGASYNEQFFGPGTRLTVL.

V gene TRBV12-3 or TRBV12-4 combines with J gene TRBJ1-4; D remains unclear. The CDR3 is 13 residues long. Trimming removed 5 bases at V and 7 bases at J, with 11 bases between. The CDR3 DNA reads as TGTGCCAGCAGTGCAGGTCAAGCTGAAAAACTGTTTTTT. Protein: CASSAGQAEKLFF.

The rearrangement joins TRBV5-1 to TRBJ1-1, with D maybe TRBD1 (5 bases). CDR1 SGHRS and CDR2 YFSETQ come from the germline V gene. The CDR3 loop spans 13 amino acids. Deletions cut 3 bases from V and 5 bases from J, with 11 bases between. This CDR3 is CASSSGLETEAFF. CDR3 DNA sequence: TGCGCCAGCAGCTCAGGGTTGGAGACTGAAGCTTTCTTT.

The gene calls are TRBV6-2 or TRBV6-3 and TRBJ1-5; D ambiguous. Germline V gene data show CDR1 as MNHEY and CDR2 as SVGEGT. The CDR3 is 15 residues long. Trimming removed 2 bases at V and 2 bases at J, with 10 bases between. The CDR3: CASSYGASGNQPQHF. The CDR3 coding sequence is TGTGCCAGCAGTTACGGTGCGTCGGGCAATCAGCCCCAGCATTTT.

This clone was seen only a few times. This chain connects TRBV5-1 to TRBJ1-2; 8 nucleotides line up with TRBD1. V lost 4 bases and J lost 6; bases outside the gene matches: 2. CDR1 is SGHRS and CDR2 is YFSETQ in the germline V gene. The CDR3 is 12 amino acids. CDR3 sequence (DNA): TGCGCCAGCAGCCCGGACAGGGATGGCTACACCTTC. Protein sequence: CASSPDRDGYTF.

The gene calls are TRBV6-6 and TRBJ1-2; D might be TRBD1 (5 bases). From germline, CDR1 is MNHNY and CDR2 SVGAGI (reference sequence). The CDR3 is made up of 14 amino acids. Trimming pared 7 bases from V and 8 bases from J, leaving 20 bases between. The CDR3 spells CASMLQVAGSGYTF. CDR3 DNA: TGTGCCAGCATGCTACAGGTCGCCGGGAGCGGCTACACCTTC.

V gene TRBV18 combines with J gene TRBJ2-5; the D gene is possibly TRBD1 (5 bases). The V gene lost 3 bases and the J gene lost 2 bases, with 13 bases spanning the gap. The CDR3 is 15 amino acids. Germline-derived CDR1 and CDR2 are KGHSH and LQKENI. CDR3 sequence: CASSPNQGPQETQYF. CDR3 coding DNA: TGTGCCAGCTCACCGAATCAGGGCCCACAAGAGACCCAGTACTTC.

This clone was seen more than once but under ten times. This CDR3 reads CASSGRGNQPQHF. In nucleotides, the CDR3 is TGTGCCAGCAGCGGGAGGGGTAATCAGCCCCAGCATTTT. The chain has TRBV7-9 and TRBJ1-5, with a tentative D call TRBD1 (5 bases). V was cut by 5 bases and J by 4 bases, with 9 bases left in between. The CDR3 length is 13 residues. Germline V gives CDR1 SEHNR, CDR2 FQNEAQ (reference sequence).

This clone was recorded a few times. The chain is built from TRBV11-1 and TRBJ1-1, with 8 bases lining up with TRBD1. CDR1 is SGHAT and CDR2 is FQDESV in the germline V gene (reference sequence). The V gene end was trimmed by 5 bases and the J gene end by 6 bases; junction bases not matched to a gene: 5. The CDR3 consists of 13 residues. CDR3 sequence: CASSPNRGAEAFF. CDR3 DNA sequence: TGTGCCAGCAGCCCGAACAGGGGGGCTGAAGCTTTCTTT.

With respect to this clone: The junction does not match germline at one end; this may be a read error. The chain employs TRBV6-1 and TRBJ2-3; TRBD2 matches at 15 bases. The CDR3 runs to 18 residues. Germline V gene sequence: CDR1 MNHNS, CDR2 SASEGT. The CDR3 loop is CASREGLAGGLGLNTQYF. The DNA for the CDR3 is TGTGCCAGCAGGGAAGGACTAGCGGGGGGGCTTGGGCTAAATACGCAGTATTTT.

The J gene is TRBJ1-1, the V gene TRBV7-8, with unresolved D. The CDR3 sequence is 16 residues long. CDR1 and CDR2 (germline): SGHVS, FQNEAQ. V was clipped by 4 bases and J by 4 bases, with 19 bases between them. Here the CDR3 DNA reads TGTGCCAGCAGCTCAACCTCGGGGATCGAGTTCACTGAAGCTTTCTTT. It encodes CASSSTSGIEFTEAFF.

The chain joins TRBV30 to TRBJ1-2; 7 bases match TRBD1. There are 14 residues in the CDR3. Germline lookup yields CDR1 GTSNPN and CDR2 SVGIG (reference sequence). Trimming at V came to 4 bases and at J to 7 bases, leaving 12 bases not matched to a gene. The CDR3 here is CAWTRQGGISGYTF. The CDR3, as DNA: TGTGCCTGGACCAGACAGGGAGGTATAAGTGGCTACACCTTC.

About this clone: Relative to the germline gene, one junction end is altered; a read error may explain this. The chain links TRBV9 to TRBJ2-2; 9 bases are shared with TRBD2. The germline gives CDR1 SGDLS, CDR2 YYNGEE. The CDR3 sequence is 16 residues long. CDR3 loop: CARSAAGGLLSGELFF. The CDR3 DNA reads TGTGCCCGCAGCGCGGCGGGGGGGCTCCTTTCCGGGGAGCTGTTTTTT.

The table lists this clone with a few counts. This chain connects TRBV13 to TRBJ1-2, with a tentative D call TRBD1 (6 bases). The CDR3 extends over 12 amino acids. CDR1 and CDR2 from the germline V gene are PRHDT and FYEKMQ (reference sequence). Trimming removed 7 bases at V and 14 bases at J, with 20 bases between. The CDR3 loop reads CASMEAGGAGTF. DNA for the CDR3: TGTGCCAGCATGGAGGCGGGGGGCGCGGGGACCTTC.

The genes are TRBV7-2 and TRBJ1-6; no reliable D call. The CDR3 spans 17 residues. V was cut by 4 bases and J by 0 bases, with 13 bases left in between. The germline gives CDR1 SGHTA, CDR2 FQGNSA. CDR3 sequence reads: CASSSRHGSSYNSPLHF. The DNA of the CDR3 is TGTGCCAGCAGCTCCCGTCATGGCAGCTCCTATAATTCACCCCTCCACTTT.

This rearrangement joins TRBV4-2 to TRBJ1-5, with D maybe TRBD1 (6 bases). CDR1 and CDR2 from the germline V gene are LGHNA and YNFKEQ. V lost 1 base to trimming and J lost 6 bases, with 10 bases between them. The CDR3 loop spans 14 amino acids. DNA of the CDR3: TGTGCCAGCAGCCAAGCTCAGGGGCTTCAGCCCCAGCATTTT. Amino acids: CASSQAQGLQPQHF.

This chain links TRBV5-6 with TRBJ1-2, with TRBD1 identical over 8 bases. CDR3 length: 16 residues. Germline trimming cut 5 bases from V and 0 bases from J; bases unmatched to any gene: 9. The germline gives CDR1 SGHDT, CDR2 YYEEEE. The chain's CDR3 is CASSLGTGKANYGYTF. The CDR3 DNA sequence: TGTGCCAGCAGTCTAGGGACAGGAAAAGCTAACTATGGCTACACCTTC. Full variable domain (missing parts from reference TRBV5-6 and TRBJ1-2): DAGVTQSPTHLIKTRGQQVTLRCSPKSGHDTVSWYQQALGQGPQFIFQYYEEEERQRGNFPDRFSGHQFPNYSSELNVNALLLGDSALYLCASSLGTGKANYGYTFGSGTRLTVV.

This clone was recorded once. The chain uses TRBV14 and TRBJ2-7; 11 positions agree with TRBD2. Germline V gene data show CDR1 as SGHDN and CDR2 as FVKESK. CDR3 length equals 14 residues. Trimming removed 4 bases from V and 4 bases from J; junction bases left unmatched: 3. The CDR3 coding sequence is TGTGCCAGCAGCCTCCTAGCGGGGGGATACGAGCAGTACTTC. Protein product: CASSLLAGGYEQYF.

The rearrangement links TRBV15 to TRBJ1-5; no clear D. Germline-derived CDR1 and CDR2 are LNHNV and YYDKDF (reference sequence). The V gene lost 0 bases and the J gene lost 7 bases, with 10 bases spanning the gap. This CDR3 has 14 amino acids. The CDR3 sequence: CATSRDTGNQPQHF. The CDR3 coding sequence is TGTGCCACCAGCAGAGATACGGGGAACCAGCCCCAGCATTTT.